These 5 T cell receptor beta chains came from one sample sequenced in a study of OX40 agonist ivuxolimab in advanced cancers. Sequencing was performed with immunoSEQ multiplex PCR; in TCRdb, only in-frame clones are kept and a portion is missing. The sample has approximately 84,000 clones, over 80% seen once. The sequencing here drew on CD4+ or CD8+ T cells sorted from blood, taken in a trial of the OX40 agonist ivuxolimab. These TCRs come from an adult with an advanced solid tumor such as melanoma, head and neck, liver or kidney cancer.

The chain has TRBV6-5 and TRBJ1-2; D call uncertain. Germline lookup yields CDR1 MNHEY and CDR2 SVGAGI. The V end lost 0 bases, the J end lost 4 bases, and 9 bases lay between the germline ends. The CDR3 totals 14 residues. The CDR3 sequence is CASSYSGRLYGYTF. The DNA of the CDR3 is TGTGCCAGCAGTTACTCTGGCAGACTCTATGGCTACACCTTC.

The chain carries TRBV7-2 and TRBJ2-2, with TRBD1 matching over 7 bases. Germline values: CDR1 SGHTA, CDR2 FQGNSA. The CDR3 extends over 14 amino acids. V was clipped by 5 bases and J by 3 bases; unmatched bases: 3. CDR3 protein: CASSRQGDTGELFF. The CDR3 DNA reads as TGTGCCAGCAGCAGACAGGGTGACACCGGGGAGCTGTTTTTT.

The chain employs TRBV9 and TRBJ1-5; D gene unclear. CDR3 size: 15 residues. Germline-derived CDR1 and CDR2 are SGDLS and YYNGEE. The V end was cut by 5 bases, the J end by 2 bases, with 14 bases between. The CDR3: CASSSDRGGNQPQHF. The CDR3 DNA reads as TGTGCCAGCAGTTCGGACCGGGGTGGCAATCAGCCCCAGCATTTT.

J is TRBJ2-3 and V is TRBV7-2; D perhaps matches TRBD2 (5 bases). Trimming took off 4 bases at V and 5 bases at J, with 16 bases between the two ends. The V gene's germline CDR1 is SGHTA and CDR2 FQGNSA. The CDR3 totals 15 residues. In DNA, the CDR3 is TGTGCCAGCAGCTCCTTACCGCTCGCGGGAGATACGCAGTATTTT. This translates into CASSSLPLAGDTQYF.

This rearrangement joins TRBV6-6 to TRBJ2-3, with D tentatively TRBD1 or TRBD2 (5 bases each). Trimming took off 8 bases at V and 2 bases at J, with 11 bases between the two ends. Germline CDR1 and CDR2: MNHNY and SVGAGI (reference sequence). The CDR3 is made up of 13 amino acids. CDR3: CASERGNTDTQYF. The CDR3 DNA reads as TGTGCCAGCGAGAGGGGCAACACAGATACGCAGTATTTT.